This T cell receptor (beta chain) was sequenced in a study of blood T cell repertoires in COVID-19. Data came from immunoSEQ multiplex PCR; TCRdb stores just in-frame clones and leaves some out. The sample lists about 32,000 clones; more than 85% were seen once. This CDR3 is built from 15 residues. The V end lost 0 bases, the J end lost 0 bases, and 8 bases lay between the germline ends. CDR1 SGDLS and CDR2 YYNGEE come from the germline V gene. This clone showed up just a few times. This clonotype was sampled from a male donor with active COVID-19. The sample comprised peripheral blood. The J gene is TRBJ2-3, the V gene TRBV9; D unresolved. The CDR3 coding sequence is TGTGCCAGCAGCGTAGATTTTCGGAGCACAGATACGCAGTATTTT. Its protein is CASSVDFRSTDTQYF.